This T cell receptor beta chain was captured in a study of metastatic and nonmetastatic thyroid tumors. Per the germline V gene, CDR1 is MNHEY and CDR2 is SMNVEV (reference sequence). The CDR3 is made up of 15 amino acids. V trimming: 4 bases; J trimming: 2 bases; junction bases outside the gene matches: 6. TCRdb reanalyzed the PCR reads with MiXCR. The sample shows 5,600 or so clones, 30% to 40% of them seen only once. Patients underwent thyroid surgery, and none had received any treatment before it. Sample: adjacent normal tissue. V usage is TRBV27 and J usage is TRBJ2-3, with 7 bases matching TRBD2. This clonotype was obtained from a male donor with papillary thyroid cancer or a benign thyroid nodule (not recorded which). Some clones in this sample may be carry-over from other donors' samples. The CDR3 here is CASSSWGGDTDTQYF. The CDR3 region has the DNA TGTGCCAGCAGTTCCTGGGGGGGTGACACAGATACGCAGTATTTT.